Listed below are T cell receptor beta chains from one sample, sequenced in a study of control samples from healthy donors and cancer patients. Assay: immunoSEQ multiplex PCR; the TCRdb copy retains only in-frame clones and omits some. The sample lists about 51,000 clones; about 88% were seen once. Sequencing used PBMCs. These receptor sequences come from a man aged 45-60 years with head and neck cancer. CDR3s include the opening cysteine and the closing phenylalanine or tryptophan. A D gene is named only where the DNA matches it firmly. Not every row has a clone size; where given, it reads once, few, many or a size class.

>.|.|TRBJ2-7|TRBV27
CASSRSGRAVYEQYF
TGTGCCAGCAGTCGTTCCGGAAGGGCGGTCTACGAGCAGTACTTC
>.|.|TRBJ2-3|TRBV7-2
CASSPIASDTQYF
TGTGCCAGCAGCCCGATAGCGTCCGATACGCAGTATTTT
>.|.|TRBJ1-2|TRBV14
CASSQERRWGYGYTF
TGTGCCAGCAGCCAAGAAAGAAGGTGGGGCTATGGCTACACCTTC
>.|TRBD2|TRBJ2-7|TRBV28
CASSLAGDVHEQYF
TGTGCCAGCAGTTTAGCGGGAGATGTTCACGAGCAGTACTTC
>once|.|TRBJ1-3|TRBV6-1
CASTELSGNTIYF
TGTGCCAGCACTGAACTCTCTGGAAACACCATATATTTT
>.|.|TRBJ1-4|TRBV30
CAWSVPPWRDANEKLFF
TGTGCCTGGAGTGTACCTCCCTGGCGGGATGCGAATGAAAAACTGTTTTTT
>.|.|TRBJ1-5|TRBV4-2
CASSQVRGEMAQHF
TGTGCCAGCAGCCAGGTTCGGGGGGAAATGGCCCAGCATTTT
>.|TRBD1|TRBJ1-2|TRBV3-1/TRBV3-2
CASSHGTGDYGYTF
TGTGCCAGCAGCCATGGGACAGGGGACTATGGCTACACCTTC
>.|.|TRBJ2-1|TRBV4-2
CASSQVSVSYNEQFF
TGTGCCAGCAGCCAAGTAAGCGTCTCCTACAATGAGCAGTTCTTC
>.|.|TRBJ2-7|TRBV30
CAWSVGSGYYEQYF
TGTGCCTGGAGTGTAGGTTCAGGGTACTACGAGCAGTACTTC
>.|TRBD1|TRBJ1-2|TRBV28
CASSLPPGTGGYGYTF
TGTGCCAGCAGTCTCCCCCCCGGGACAGGGGGCTATGGCTACACCTTC
>.|.|TRBJ2-2|TRBV5-5
CASSLLLAGELFF
TGTGCCAGCAGCTTGCTATTAGCGGGGGAGCTGTTTTTT
>.|.|TRBJ2-7|TRBV5-5
CASSPRDYEQYF
TGTGCCAGCAGCCCCCGGGACTACGAGCAGTACTTC
>.|.|TRBJ2-5|TRBV13
CASSLGLLGGPEETQYF
TGTGCCAGCAGCTTAGGACTTTTGGGGGGCCCCGAAGAGACCCAGTACTTC
>.|.|TRBJ2-3|TRBV6-2/TRBV6-3
CASSSPRDRTDTQYF
TGTGCCAGCAGTAGCCCACGGGATAGGACAGATACGCAGTATTTT
>.|.|TRBJ2-1|TRBV6-2/TRBV6-3
CASSYPSKAGLNNEQFF
TGTGCCAGCAGTTACCCCTCCAAGGCAGGGCTAAACAATGAGCAGTTCTTC
>.|.|TRBJ1-5|TRBV5-1
CASSLGGDQPQHF
TGCGCCAGCAGCTTGGGGGGGGATCAGCCCCAGCATTTT
>once|TRBD2|TRBJ2-1|TRBV7-9
CASSLGTSGPGYPQFF
TGTGCCAGCAGCCTAGGGACTAGCGGACCAGGGTACCCGCAGTTCTTC
>.|TRBD1|TRBJ1-1|TRBV5-4
CASSLPGQRKAFF
TGTGCCAGCAGCTTGCCGGGACAGAGGAAAGCTTTCTTT
>.|TRBD2|TRBJ2-7|TRBV28
CASSSLGGSPIYEQYF
TGTGCCAGCAGTTCCCTCGGGGGGTCACCCATCTACGAGCAGTACTTC
>.|.|TRBJ2-1|TRBV10-3
CAISESLLDDEQFF
TGTGCCATCAGTGAGTCTTTACTTGATGATGAGCAGTTCTTC
>.|.|TRBJ2-5|TRBV13
CASSLVLEETQYF
TGTGCCAGCAGCTTAGTATTAGAGGAGACCCAGTACTTC
>.|TRBD2|TRBJ2-1|TRBV7-2
CASSLASGGPVEQFF
TGTGCCAGCAGCTTAGCTTCGGGAGGGCCGGTTGAGCAGTTCTTC
>.|.|TRBJ2-1|TRBV7-2
CASSLGLSGSSYNEQFF
TGTGCCAGCAGCTTAGGACTCAGCGGAAGCTCCTACAATGAGCAGTTCTTC
>.|.|TRBJ2-7|TRBV27
CASSSSGVHEQYF
TGTGCCAGCAGTTCGTCGGGGGTGCATGAGCAGTACTTC
>.|.|TRBJ2-1|TRBV7-9
CASSLAEGTEQFF
TGTGCCAGCAGCTTAGCGGAGGGAACGGAGCAGTTCTTC
>.|.|TRBJ2-2|TRBV7-8
CASSLAGGGTGELFF
TGTGCCAGCAGCTTAGCGGGGGGAGGTACCGGGGAGCTGTTTTTT
>.|TRBD1|TRBJ2-5|TRBV6-2/TRBV6-3
CASSLDRGLETQYF
TGTGCCAGCAGTTTGGACAGGGGGCTTGAGACCCAGTACTTC
>.|.|TRBJ1-3|TRBV9
CASSRVSGEPGNTIYF
TGTGCCAGCTCCCGTGTCTCGGGGGAGCCTGGAAACACCATATATTTT
>.|.|TRBJ2-7|TRBV7-2
CASTAGGREQYF
TGTGCCAGCACCGCAGGGGGGCGAGAGCAGTACTTC
>.|.|TRBJ2-3|TRBV9
CASSVASRGSTDTQYF
TGTGCCAGCAGCGTAGCCAGCAGGGGTAGTACAGATACGCAGTATTTT
>.|TRBD1|TRBJ2-7|TRBV4-2
CASSQEDRQGFDEQYF
TGTGCCAGCAGCCAAGAAGATCGACAGGGGTTCGACGAGCAGTACTTC
>.|.|TRBJ2-1|TRBV9
CASSVASAYNEQFF
TGTGCCAGCAGCGTGGCTAGCGCCTACAATGAGCAGTTCTTC
>.|.|TRBJ1-3|TRBV29-1
CSVGGDGNTIYF
TGCAGCGTTGGAGGCGACGGAAACACCATATATTTT
>.|.|TRBJ2-7|TRBV5-6
CASSLGSYSYEQYF
TGTGCCAGCAGCTTGGGCTCCTACTCCTACGAGCAGTACTTC
>.|TRBD2|TRBJ2-5|TRBV7-6
CASSFGLAGGRETQYF
TGTGCCAGCAGCTTCGGACTAGCGGGGGGGCGAGAGACCCAGTACTTC
>.|TRBD2|TRBJ2-7|TRBV5-6
CASSLFTSGTYEQYF
TGTGCCAGCAGCTTGTTTACTAGCGGTACCTACGAGCAGTACTTC
>.|TRBD2|TRBJ2-7|TRBV7-9
CASSSYKTSGRSYEQYF
TGTGCCAGCAGCTCATATAAAACTAGCGGGAGATCCTACGAGCAGTACTTC
>once|.|TRBJ2-2|TRBV3-1/TRBV3-2
CASSLPGELFF
TGTGCCAGCAGCCTCCCCGGGGAGCTGTTTTTT